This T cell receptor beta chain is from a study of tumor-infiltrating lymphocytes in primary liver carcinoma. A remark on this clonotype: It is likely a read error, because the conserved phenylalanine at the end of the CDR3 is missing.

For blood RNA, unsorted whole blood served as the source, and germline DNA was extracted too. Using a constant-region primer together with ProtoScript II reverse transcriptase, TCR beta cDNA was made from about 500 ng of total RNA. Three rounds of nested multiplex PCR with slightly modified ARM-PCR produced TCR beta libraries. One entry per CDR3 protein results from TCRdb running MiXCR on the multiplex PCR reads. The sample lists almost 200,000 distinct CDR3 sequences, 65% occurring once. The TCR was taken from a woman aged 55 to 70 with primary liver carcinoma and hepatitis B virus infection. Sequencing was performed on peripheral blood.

CDR3 protein: CASSLESTLRDEQFL. In DNA form, the CDR3 reads TGTGCCAGCAGCTTAGAAAGCACCCTTAGGGATGAGCAGTTCCTC. The chain joins TRBV11-2 to TRBJ2-1; D ambiguous. Germline values: CDR1 SGHAT, CDR2 FQNNGV. V lost 0 bases, J lost 8 bases, and 14 bases lay in between. The CDR3 runs 15 residues.